A single sample gave rise to the 29 T cell receptor beta chains below, sequenced in a study of OX40 agonist ivuxolimab in advanced cancers. Preparation of the library involved the immunoSEQ multiplex PCR assay. As stored in TCRdb, this immuneACCESS dataset retains in-frame rearrangements with V and J assigned. A fraction of the clones does not appear; measured against another copy, unresolved V genes explain less than half of the discrepancy, and the remainder lacks a known reason. In this sample the table shows about 82,000 clones, around four fifths of which occur a single time. Together, the top ten hold approximately 0.79% of the sample. Here the sequenced sample was CD4+ or CD8+ T cells sorted from blood, taken in a trial of the OX40 agonist ivuxolimab. The receptors stem from an adult with an advanced solid tumor such as melanoma, head and neck, liver or kidney cancer.

The rearrangement joins TRBV7-8 to TRBJ1-2, with TRBD1 matching 9 bases. This CDR3 spans 15 amino acids. The V and J ends lost 1 base and 4 bases, in that order; junction bases with no gene match: 4. CDR1 is SGHVS and CDR2 is FQNEAQ in the germline V gene. The CDR3 loop reads CASSLVLTGGYGYTF. The DNA of the CDR3 is TGTGCCAGCAGCTTAGTCTTGACAGGGGGCTATGGCTACACCTTC. Full variable domain (outside the CDR3, taken from reference TRBV7-8 and TRBJ1-2): GAGVSQSPRYKVAKRGQDVALRCDPISGHVSLFWYQQALGQGPEFLTYFQNEAQLDKSGLPSDRFFAERPEGSVSTLKIQRTQQEDSAVYLCASSLVLTGGYGYTFGSGTRLTVV.

This clone was picked up one time. This sequence joins TRBV30 and TRBJ2-5, with TRBD1 as a possible D gene (5 bases). Per the germline V gene, CDR1 is GTSNPN and CDR2 is SVGIG (reference sequence). The germline V and J ends were trimmed by 2 bases and 1 base, with 8 bases remaining between them. This CDR3 is built from 13 residues. CDR3 bases: TGTGCCTGGAGTCGTGGGGCCCAAGAGACCCAGTACTTC. It specifies CAWSRGAQETQYF.

The chain combines TRBV15 with TRBJ2-5, with 8 nucleotides matching TRBD2. CDR3 length: 18 amino acids. The V and J ends lost 1 base and 5 bases, in that order; junction bases with no gene match: 15. Germline loops: CDR1 LNHNV, CDR2 YYDKDF (reference sequence). The CDR3 sequence is CATSRGGASGPIRETQYF. The CDR3 nucleotides are TGTGCCACCAGCAGAGGTGGGGCTAGCGGGCCGATCCGGGAGACCCAGTACTTC.

Points on this clone: A read error may account for a junction end that differs from germline. This sequence joins TRBV6-5 and TRBJ2-1, with 10 positions matching TRBD2. Germline CDR1 is MNHEY and CDR2 is SVGAGI. The CDR3 totals 15 residues. The CDR3 protein is CASSSQRGGYHEQFF. CDR3 bases: TGTGCCAGCAGTTCGCAGCGGGGGGGCTACCATGAGCAGTTCTTC.

The genes are TRBV18 and TRBJ2-5; D is uncertain. Germline loops: CDR1 KGHSH, CDR2 LQKENI. The CDR3 is 15 amino acids. V dropped 0 bases and J dropped 10 bases, with 18 bases sitting between them. The DNA of the CDR3 is TGTGCCAGCTCACCACCACAGCTTAATGGGAACGTCCAGTACTTC. This translates into CASSPPQLNGNVQYF.

The CDR3 DNA is TGTGCCAGCAGCACCTGGGGAGGGGAGAATTCACCCCTCCACTTT. This gives the protein CASSTWGGENSPLHF. The chain joins TRBV7-9 to TRBJ1-6; perhaps TRBD1 as D (5 bases). The V gene lost 5 bases and the J gene lost 7 bases, with 15 bases spanning the gap. This CDR3 region has 15 residues. CDR1 is SEHNR and CDR2 is FQNEAQ in the germline V gene (reference sequence).

The chain couples TRBV6-5 to TRBJ1-4; possible D gene TRBD1, 5 bases. V was shortened by 6 bases and J by 4 bases, with 15 bases between the two germline ends. Germline CDR1 is MNHEY and CDR2 is SVGAGI. The CDR3 extends over 15 amino acids. CDR3 coding DNA: TGTGCCAGCAGCTCCTCGGGGCGGGTTAATGAAAAACTGTTTTTT. Translation: CASSSSGRVNEKLFF.

This rearrangement joins TRBV27 to TRBJ2-2; D tentatively reads TRBD1 or TRBD2 (5 bases each). V lost 0 bases, J lost 0 bases, and 5 bases lay in between. The CDR3 contains 15 residues. Germline V gene data show CDR1 as MNHEY and CDR2 as SMNVEV (reference sequence). The CDR3 nucleotides read TGTGCCAGCAGTTTATCGGGGGCGAACACCGGGGAGCTGTTTTTT. Translated, it gives CASSLSGANTGELFF.

This clone was seen just once. The rearrangement uses TRBV4-3 and TRBJ2-1, with D hard to call. The V end was cut by 1 base, the J end by 0 bases, with 13 bases between. CDR3 size: 17 residues. Germline-derived CDR1 and CDR2 are LGHNA and YSLEER. CDR3 sequence reads: CASSQGVLFLSYNEQFF. CDR3 coding DNA: TGCGCCAGCAGCCAAGGAGTGCTTTTCCTCTCCTACAATGAGCAGTTCTTC.

A word on this clone: Because the CDR3's place on the DNA is in doubt, the DNA is left out and the CDR3 is given as listed by TCRdb. The V and J genes are TRBV25-1 and TRBJ2-2. The length of the CDR3 is 15 amino acids, counting both ends. The V gene's germline CDR1 is MGHDK and CDR2 SYGVNS. The CDR3 spells CASSSSMGNTGELFF.

The rearrangement uses TRBV5-4 and TRBJ1-3, with D possibly being TRBD1 (5 bases). In germline, CDR1 is SGHNT, CDR2 YYREEE (reference sequence). Trimming removed 4 bases from V and 0 bases from J, with 14 bases in between. This CDR3 comprises 16 residues. The CDR3: CASSTRQSDSGNTIYF. CDR3 nucleotide sequence: TGTGCCAGCAGCACCCGACAGTCTGACTCTGGAAACACCATATATTTT.

This clone has a single count. V gene TRBV4-3 combines with J gene TRBJ2-2; D is possibly TRBD1 (6 bases). The length of the CDR3 is 12 residues. Germline CDR1 reads LGHNA; CDR2 reads YSLEER. Trimming removed 5 bases from V and 6 bases from J, with 7 bases in between. CDR3 sequence (DNA): TGCGCCAGCAGCACAGGGTCCGGGGAGCTGTTTTTT. Translating it yields CASSTGSGELFF.

The rearrangement links TRBV9 to TRBJ1-2; D is ambiguous. Germline V gives CDR1 SGDLS, CDR2 YYNGEE. The length of the CDR3 is 14 residues. The ends were cut back, 3 bases at V and 3 bases at J, with 12 bases in the middle. CDR3: CASSAGPTDYGYTF. The CDR3 region has the DNA TGTGCCAGCAGCGCAGGCCCCACTGACTATGGCTACACCTTC.

This clone turned up a few times. The chain recombines TRBV20-1 with TRBJ2-1; no reliable D call. V dropped 7 bases and J dropped 13 bases, with 14 bases sitting between them. From germline, CDR1 is DFQATT and CDR2 SNEGSKA (reference sequence). CDR3 length: 10 amino acids. The CDR3 DNA is TGCAGTGTCTATGCTCAAGAACAGTTCTTC. It encodes CSVYAQEQFF.

J is TRBJ2-1 and V is TRBV7-2, with D possibly being TRBD2 (6 bases). The CDR3 consists of 14 residues. Trimming took off 3 bases at V and 7 bases at J, with 13 bases between the two ends. CDR1 is SGHTA, CDR2 FQGNSA, per germline. The CDR3 bases are TGTGCCAGCAGCTTGAGACTAGACCGGAATGAGCAGTTCTTC. This sequence encodes CASSLRLDRNEQFF.

Remarks on this clone: No DNA is shown, since the ends of the CDR3 on it are uncertain; the CDR3 is the one TCRdb lists. J is TRBJ1-5 and V is TRBV21-1; whether TRBD1, the table's D call, matches the DNA was not checked. TRBV21-1 counts as a pseudogene. The CDR3 spans 22 amino acids, including both terminal residues. CDR3 amino acids: CASTYWGTGARNVRYSNQPQHF.

This clone was seen more than once but under ten times. The chain links TRBV4-1 to TRBJ2-3; D call uncertain. The germline V gene has CDR1 MGHRA and CDR2 YSYEKL. This CDR3 has 16 amino acids. The V gene lost 0 bases and the J gene lost 3 bases, with 13 bases spanning the gap. CDR3 in DNA: TGCGCCAGCAGCCAAGAGATTGGGCTTCCAACAGATACGCAGTATTTT. Translated: CASSQEIGLPTDTQYF.

The chain joins TRBV11-2 to TRBJ1-5; D remains ambiguous. Trimming shortened V by 4 bases and J by 7 bases, and 11 bases separated the two germline ends. Germline V lookup: CDR1 SGHAT, CDR2 FQNNGV. The CDR3 is 13 amino acids. As DNA, the CDR3 is TGTGCCAGCAGCTCCCGCCTAGACCAGCCCCAGCATTTT. Translated: CASSSRLDQPQHF.

The chain is built from TRBV7-2 and TRBJ2-2; 8 bases fit TRBD1. CDR1 SGHTA and CDR2 FQGNSA come from the germline V gene. The CDR3 length is 18 residues. Germline trimming cut 3 bases from V and 3 bases from J; bases unmatched to any gene: 12. Written as DNA, the CDR3 is TGTGCCAGCAGCTTCCGTCTTCCAGGGGGCGCGGACACCGGGGAGCTGTTTTTT. Translation: CASSFRLPGGADTGELFF. Full variable domain (remainder filled in from reference TRBV7-2 and TRBJ2-2): GAGVSQSPSNKVTEKGKDVELRCDPISGHTALYWYRQSLGQGLEFLIYFQGNSAPDKSGLPSDRFSAERTGGSVSTLTIQRTQQEDSAVYLCASSFRLPGGADTGELFFGEGSRLTVL.

This chain connects TRBV10-3 to TRBJ2-3, with unresolved D. The CDR3 length is 15 residues. Trimming pared 6 bases from V and 2 bases from J, leaving 15 bases between. Germline V gene sequence: CDR1 ENHRY, CDR2 SYGVKD. This CDR3 is CAIRATVGSTDTQYF. The CDR3 coding sequence is TGTGCCATCAGGGCGACGGTGGGGTCCACAGATACGCAGTATTTT.

The chain employs TRBV4-3 and TRBJ1-5; D unclear. The CDR3 has 15 residues. V lost 4 bases, J lost 0 bases, and 10 bases lay in between. Germline V gene sequence: CDR1 LGHNA, CDR2 YSLEER. For the CDR3, the DNA is TGCGCCAGCAGCCCGATCTGGGATAGCAATCAGCCCCAGCATTTT. This encodes CASSPIWDSNQPQHF.

This clone was detected only a few times. The chain has TRBV30 and TRBJ2-3; a possible D gene is TRBD1 (5 bases). The CDR3 is 15 amino acids. Germline lookup yields CDR1 GTSNPN and CDR2 SVGIG (reference sequence). With 5 bases removed from V and 1 base from J, the gap between germline ends came to 16 bases. The CDR3 DNA sequence: TGTGCCTGGTCGGCCCAGGGTCGGGGCACAGATACGCAGTATTTT. It yields the protein CAWSAQGRGTDTQYF.

The DNA for the CDR3 is TGCGCCAGCAGTGAGACGGGGGCCAGTCAGCCCCAGCATTTT. Protein: CASSETGASQPQHF. The chain couples TRBV10-2 to TRBJ1-5, with D maybe TRBD1 (6 bases). The V gene lost 2 bases and the J gene lost 6 bases, with 11 bases spanning the gap. CDR1 is WSHSY, CDR2 SAAADI, per germline. This CDR3 region has 14 residues.

The rearrangement uses TRBV7-9 and TRBJ1-6; D call uncertain. Trimming removed 2 bases at V and 10 bases at J, with 12 bases between. CDR1 is SEHNR and CDR2 is FQNEAQ in the germline V gene (reference sequence). The length of the CDR3 is 14 residues. CDR3 in amino acids: CASSLSSDDSPLHF. As DNA, the CDR3 is TGTGCCAGCAGCTTAAGTTCCGATGACTCACCCCTCCACTTT. Full variable domain (outside the CDR3, taken from reference TRBV7-9 and TRBJ1-6): DTGVSQNPRHKITKRGQNVTFRCDPISEHNRLYWYRQTLGQGPEFLTYFQNEAQLEKSRLLSDRFSAERPKGSFSTLEIQRTEQGDSAMYLCASSLSSDDSPLHFGNGTRLTVT.

The chain recombines TRBV10-3 with TRBJ2-7; a weak D match, TRBD2 (5 bases). Trimming removed 5 bases from V and 0 bases from J, with 8 bases in between. The CDR3 totals 13 residues. The germline gives CDR1 ENHRY, CDR2 SYGVKD. CDR3 DNA: TGTGCCATCAGTCAACGGGGCTCCTACGAGCAGTACTTC. Encoded protein: CAISQRGSYEQYF.

The V call is TRBV18, the J call TRBJ2-7, with a tentative D call TRBD2 (6 bases). CDR1 KGHSH and CDR2 LQKENI come from the germline V gene. The V end was cut by 3 bases, the J end by 6 bases, with 9 bases between. The CDR3 runs to 12 residues. The DNA of the CDR3 is TGTGCCAGCTCACCCGGGGGACGCGAGCAGTACTTC. As protein: CASSPGGREQYF.

V and J are TRBV19 and TRBJ1-3; weak D call: TRBD1 (6 bases). The V gene's germline CDR1 is LNHDA and CDR2 SQIVND (reference sequence). This CDR3 region has 15 residues. The V end was cut by 6 bases, the J end by 0 bases, with 12 bases between. This CDR3 is CASRVRGASGNTIYF. CDR3 DNA: TGTGCCAGTAGAGTCCGGGGGGCCTCTGGAAACACCATATATTTT. The whole variable domain, filled in from reference TRBV19 and TRBJ1-3, reads DGGITQSPKYLFRKEGQNVTLSCEQNLNHDAMYWYRQDPGQGLRLIYYSQIVNDFQKGDIAEGYSVSREKKESFPLTVTSAQKNPTAFYLCASRVRGASGNTIYFGEGSWLTVV.

The chain is built from TRBV4-3 and TRBJ1-2, with 8 bases matching TRBD1. J lost 4 bases, V lost 4 bases, and 5 bases had no gene match. The germline V gene encodes CDR1 LGHNA and CDR2 YSLEER. The CDR3 covers 14 residues. In DNA form, the CDR3 reads TGCGCCAGCAGCCTGAGGACAGGGATCTATGGCTACACCTTC. This encodes CASSLRTGIYGYTF.

The chain carries TRBV2 and TRBJ1-5; D unresolved. The CDR3 contains 14 residues. Germline CDR1 SNHLY, CDR2 FYNNEI. Trimming removed 6 bases at V and 6 bases at J, with 15 bases between. The CDR3 DNA follows: TGTGCCAGCAGCATGGCCCTCGGAGGTCAGCCCCAGCATTTT. Its protein product is CASSMALGGQPQHF.